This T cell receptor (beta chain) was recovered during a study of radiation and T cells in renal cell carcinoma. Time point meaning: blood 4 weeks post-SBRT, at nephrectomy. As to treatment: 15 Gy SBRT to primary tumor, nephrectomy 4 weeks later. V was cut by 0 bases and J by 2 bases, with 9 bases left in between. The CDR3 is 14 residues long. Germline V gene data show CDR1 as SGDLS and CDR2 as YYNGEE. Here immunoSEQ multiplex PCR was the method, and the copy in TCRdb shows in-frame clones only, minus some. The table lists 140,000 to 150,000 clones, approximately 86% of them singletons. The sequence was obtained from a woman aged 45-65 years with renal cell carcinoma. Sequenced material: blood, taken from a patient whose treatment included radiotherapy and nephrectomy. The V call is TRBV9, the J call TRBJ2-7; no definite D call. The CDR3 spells CASSVDQRTYEQYF. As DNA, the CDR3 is TGTGCCAGCAGCGTAGACCAGCGAACCTACGAGCAGTACTTC.